The 20 T cell receptor beta chains presented below share a single source sample, sequenced in a study of T cell responses to AZD1222 COVID-19 vaccine. Produced via immunoSEQ multiplex PCR; TCRdb's table is partial and in-frame only. The sample consists of 100,000 to 150,000 clones, approximately 92% of them appearing once. The source material was peripheral blood, sampled 28 days after the second dose of the MenACWY control vaccine. These receptors all come from an adult who received the MenACWY meningococcal vaccine as a control.

The genes are TRBV3-1 (or the pseudogene TRBV3-2) and TRBJ2-7; D might be TRBD2 (6 bases). CDR1 LGHDT and CDR2 YNNKEL come from the germline V gene (reference sequence). Trimming took 11 bases from V and 2 from J, leaving 10 bases between them. CDR3 length equals 11 residues. The CDR3 DNA follows: TGTGCCGCCGGGAGTCCCTACGAGCAGTACTTC. This encodes CAAGSPYEQYF.

The chain recombines TRBV19 with TRBJ2-1, with 9 bases that match TRBD1. The CDR3 extends over 16 amino acids. Trimming cost V 6 bases and J 2 bases; bases outside gene matches: 8. Per the germline V gene, CDR1 is LNHDA and CDR2 is SQIVND (reference sequence). DNA of the CDR3: TGTGCCAGTAGACCTACGGGACAGGGTACCTACAATGAGCAGTTCTTC. This codes for CASRPTGQGTYNEQFF.

V is TRBV18 and J is TRBJ2-5, with D perhaps matching TRBD1 (8 bases). The length of the CDR3 is 14 residues. V was trimmed by 8 bases and J by 5 bases, leaving 18 bases between them. Germline assignment: CDR1 KGHSH and CDR2 LQKENI. CDR3 region: CASTRGQGGETQYF. The CDR3 DNA follows: TGTGCCAGCACTCGAGGACAGGGAGGGGAGACCCAGTACTTC.

V gene TRBV5-4 combines with J gene TRBJ2-1, with D possibly matching TRBD1 (6 bases). Looked up from germline, CDR1 is SGHNT and CDR2 is YYREEE (reference sequence). V was pared by 5 bases and J by 0 bases, with 12 bases between. This CDR3 is built from 15 residues. The DNA of the CDR3 is TGTGCCAGCAGTCATGACAGGAGCTCCTACAATGAGCAGTTCTTC. It translates to CASSHDRSSYNEQFF.

The chain combines TRBV11-3 with TRBJ2-3; D is perhaps TRBD1 (6 bases). V was pared by 5 bases and J by 6 bases, with 12 bases between. The CDR3 sequence is 13 residues long. CDR1 SGHNT and CDR2 YENEEA come from the germline V gene. CDR3 sequence reads: CASSIYREDTQYF. The DNA for the CDR3 is TGTGCCAGCAGCATCTACAGGGAGGATACGCAGTATTTT.

The chain is built from TRBV6-6 and TRBJ1-1, with D uncertain. Germline V gives CDR1 MNHNY, CDR2 SVGAGI (reference sequence). The CDR3 covers 13 residues. The V end was cut by 2 bases, the J end by 5 bases, with 9 bases between. The CDR3 spells CASSYEGTTEAFF. In DNA form, the CDR3 reads TGTGCCAGCAGTTACGAGGGTACGACTGAAGCTTTCTTT.

The genes are TRBV21-1 and TRBJ2-4; the table's D call, TRBD2, has no DNA check behind it. TRBV21-1 is designated a pseudogene. The CDR3 contains 16 residues. CDR3 coding DNA: TGTGCCAGCAGCAAAGGAAGAGATCTAGCCAAAAACATTCAGTACTTC. This translates into CASSKGRDLAKNIQYF.

The chain uses TRBV3-1 (or the pseudogene TRBV3-2) and TRBJ2-3; D call uncertain. Germline CDR1 is LGHDT and CDR2 is YNNKEL (reference sequence). This CDR3 region has 17 residues. Trimming stripped 0 bases from V and 0 bases from J, with 13 bases between. In DNA, the CDR3 is TGTGCCAGCAGCCAAGATTTCGGCGGAACTAGCACAGATACGCAGTATTTT. Translating it yields CASSQDFGGTSTDTQYF.

The genes are TRBV15 and TRBJ2-6; unclear D gene. V shed 0 bases and J shed 0 bases, with 6 bases lying between them. The germline gives CDR1 LNHNV, CDR2 YYDKDF (reference sequence). The length of the CDR3 is 16 residues. The CDR3 sequence: CATSRDSDSGANVLTF. Here the CDR3 DNA reads TGTGCCACCAGCAGAGATAGTGACTCTGGGGCCAACGTCCTGACTTTC.

This clone was counted between two and nine times. The rearrangement uses TRBV7-6 and TRBJ1-5; no clear D gene. Looked up from germline, CDR1 is SGHVS and CDR2 is FNYEAQ. V was pared by 3 bases and J by 2 bases, with 5 bases between. The CDR3 has 13 residues. The CDR3 here is CASSFGGNQPQHF. CDR3 bases: TGTGCCAGCAGCTTTGGGGGCAATCAGCCCCAGCATTTT.

The rearrangement joins TRBV6-4 to TRBJ2-3; D possibly corresponds to TRBD1 (6 bases). This CDR3 spans 13 amino acids. Germline values: CDR1 MRHNA, CDR2 SNTAGT. Trimming shortened V by 4 bases and J by 5 bases, and 10 bases separated the two germline ends. This chain's CDR3 is CASSAGGEDTQYF. The CDR3 DNA reads TGTGCCAGCAGTGCTGGGGGCGAAGATACGCAGTATTTT.

The chain has TRBV6-5 and TRBJ2-7; no reliable D call. Deletions cut 6 bases from V and 0 bases from J, with 12 bases between. Germline V gene lookup returns CDR1 MNHEY and CDR2 SVGAGI. The CDR3 loop spans 14 amino acids. The CDR3 loop reads CASSVVTFSYEQYV. Here the CDR3 DNA reads TGTGCCAGCAGCGTGGTCACCTTCTCCTACGAGCAGTACGTC.

The chain employs TRBV27 and TRBJ1-4, with a tentative D call TRBD1 (6 bases). The V end was cut by 6 bases, the J end by 7 bases, with 15 bases between. Germline V gene lookup returns CDR1 MNHEY and CDR2 SMNVEV (reference sequence). The CDR3 sequence is 14 residues long. In DNA form, the CDR3 reads TGTGCCAGCAGACAGGGCGGGGGGGGTGAAAAACTGTTTTTT. Translated, it gives CASRQGGGGEKLFF.

The chain has TRBV5-6 and TRBJ1-1; D may be TRBD1 (5 bases). V lost 0 bases to trimming and J lost 10 bases, with 10 bases between them. Germline-derived CDR1 and CDR2 are SGHDT and YYEEEE. The CDR3 covers 12 residues. CDR3 bases: TGTGCCAGCAGCTTGGGGGACTGGGGAGCTTTCTTT. It encodes CASSLGDWGAFF.

This clone was seen a single time. J is TRBJ1-2 and V is TRBV7-6; TRBD1 matches at 8 bases. With 5 bases clipped from V and 3 bases from J, the junction kept 8 bases outside the gene matches. CDR3 length: 15 amino acids. From germline, CDR1 is SGHVS and CDR2 FNYEAQ. The CDR3 protein is CASSPGQGNYYGYTF. In nucleotides, the CDR3 is TGTGCCAGCAGCCCCGGACAGGGTAACTACTATGGCTACACCTTC.

This clone was recorded once. This sequence joins TRBV14 and TRBJ2-7; 8 nucleotides align to TRBD1. V lost 1 base to trimming and J lost 3 bases; unmatched junction nucleotides: 2. CDR1 and CDR2 from the germline V gene are SGHDN and FVKESK. This CDR3 has 14 residues. DNA for the CDR3: TGTGCCAGCAGCCAAGCCAGGGGGCTCTACGAGCAGTACTTC. Its protein product is CASSQARGLYEQYF.

The CDR3, as DNA: TGTGCCAGCAGCTTATATCTGTGGCAGGGGTCTAACACCGGGGAGCTGTTTTTT. This translates into CASSLYLWQGSNTGELFF. The V gene is TRBV11-2, the J gene TRBJ2-2; weak D call: TRBD1 (6 bases). The CDR3 is 18 amino acids. V lost 2 bases and J 2 bases, leaving 18 bases between the germline ends. Germline lookup yields CDR1 SGHAT and CDR2 FQNNGV.

The CDR3 sequence is CASSERGGSRSSGNTIYF. The CDR3 region has the DNA TGTGCCAGCAGTGAAAGAGGGGGGTCTCGGAGCTCTGGAAACACCATATATTTT. The chain couples TRBV25-1 to TRBJ1-3, with D possibly being TRBD1 (6 bases). V was trimmed by 2 bases and J by 0 bases, leaving 17 bases between them. Germline V lookup: CDR1 MGHDK, CDR2 SYGVNS. The CDR3 runs 18 residues.

V and J are TRBV5-1 and TRBJ2-1; 7 nucleotides line up with TRBD2. The V gene end was trimmed by 4 bases and the J gene end by 6 bases; junction bases not matched to a gene: 4. The CDR3 has 13 amino acids. Germline V lookup: CDR1 SGHRS, CDR2 YFSETQ. CDR3 loop: CASSPAGVNEQFF. The CDR3 coding sequence is TGCGCCAGCAGCCCCGCGGGGGTCAATGAGCAGTTCTTC.

J is TRBJ2-1 and V is TRBV7-6; no clear D. Trimming removed 5 bases from V and 0 bases from J, with 14 bases in between. The CDR3 contains 16 residues. CDR1 is SGHVS, CDR2 FNYEAQ, per germline. The CDR3 spells CASSRGTSSSYNEQFF. The CDR3 region has the DNA TGTGCCAGCAGCCGCGGAACCTCCAGCTCCTACAATGAGCAGTTCTTC.